The T cell receptor beta chain under discussion was sequenced for a study of shared clonotypes between healthy human individuals. Method: immunoSEQ multiplex PCR; TCRdb's copy keeps in-frame clones and lacks some. The sample contains about 470,000 clones, roughly 83% of which appear only once. Germline V gives CDR1 SGHNT, CDR2 YENEEA. The CDR3 runs 13 residues. J was trimmed by 3 bases and V by 5 bases; bases with no gene match: 3. This chain joins TRBV11-3 and TRBJ2-5; TRBD2 matches at 7 bases. Sequenced sample: PBMCs. The receptor was isolated from a woman aged 40-49 years in good health. Some clones in this sample may be carry-over from other donors' samples. The CDR3 is CASSRREEETQYF. In DNA form, the CDR3 reads TGTGCCAGCAGCCGACGGGAGGAAGAGACCCAGTACTTC.